Below, one T cell receptor (beta chain) is given with its context. Its antigen is undetermined. TCRdb fed the RT-PCR reads into MiXCR, producing one record per CDR3 protein. The profile shows roughly 780,000 distinct CDR3 sequences, approximately 18% of them singletons. This CDR3 region has 16 residues. Trimming stripped 2 bases from V and 8 bases from J, with 19 bases between. Germline-derived CDR1 and CDR2 are ENHRY and SYGVKD. The source of the sample is a study of response to subunit inactivated influenza vaccine. Study observations and caveats: With each seasonal influenza vaccination, the authors suggested, few new T cells are recruited.

Material: PBMCs from blood, obtained about 5 days after vaccination. The TCR originated in a man aged 45 to 65 who received an inactivated influenza vaccine. The chain combines TRBV10-3 with TRBJ2-1; D may be TRBD1 or TRBD2 (6 bases each). In nucleotides, the CDR3 is TGTGCCATCAGTGAGGTCCCGGCGGGGAAGGGGGATGAGCAGTTCTTC. Translation: CAISEVPAGKGDEQFF.